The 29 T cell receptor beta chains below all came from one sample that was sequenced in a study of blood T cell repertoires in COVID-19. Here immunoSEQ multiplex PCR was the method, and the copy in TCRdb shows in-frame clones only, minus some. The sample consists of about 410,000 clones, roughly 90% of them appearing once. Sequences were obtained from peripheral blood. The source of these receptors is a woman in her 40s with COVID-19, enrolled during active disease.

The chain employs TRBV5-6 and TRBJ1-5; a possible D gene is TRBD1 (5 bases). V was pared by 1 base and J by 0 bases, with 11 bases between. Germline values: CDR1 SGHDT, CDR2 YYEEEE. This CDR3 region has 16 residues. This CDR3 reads CASSLQVGPSNQPQHF. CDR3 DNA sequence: TGTGCCAGCAGCTTGCAGGTGGGGCCTAGCAATCAGCCCCAGCATTTT. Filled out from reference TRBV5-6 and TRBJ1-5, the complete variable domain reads DAGVTQSPTHLIKTRGQQVTLRCSPKSGHDTVSWYQQALGQGPQFIFQYYEEEERQRGNFPDRFSGHQFPNYSSELNVNALLLGDSALYLCASSLQVGPSNQPQHFGDGTRLSIL.

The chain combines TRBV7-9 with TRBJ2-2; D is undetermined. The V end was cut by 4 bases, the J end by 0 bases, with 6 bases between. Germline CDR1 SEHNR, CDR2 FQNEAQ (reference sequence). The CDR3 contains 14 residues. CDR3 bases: TGTGCCAGCAGCTCGGGTGCGAACACCGGGGAGCTGTTTTTT. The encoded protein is CASSSGANTGELFF.

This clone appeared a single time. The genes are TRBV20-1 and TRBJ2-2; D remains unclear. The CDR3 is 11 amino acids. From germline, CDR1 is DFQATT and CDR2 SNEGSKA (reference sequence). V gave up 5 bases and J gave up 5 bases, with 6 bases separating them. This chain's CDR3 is CSAARTGELFF. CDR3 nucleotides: TGCAGTGCTGCCCGGACCGGGGAGCTGTTTTTT.

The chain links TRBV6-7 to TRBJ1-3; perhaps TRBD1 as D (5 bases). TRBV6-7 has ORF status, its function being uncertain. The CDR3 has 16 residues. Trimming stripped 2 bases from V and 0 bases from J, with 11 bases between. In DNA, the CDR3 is TGTGCCAGCAGTTACCATGGACAAGTCTCTGGAAACACCATATATTTT. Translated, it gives CASSYHGQVSGNTIYF.

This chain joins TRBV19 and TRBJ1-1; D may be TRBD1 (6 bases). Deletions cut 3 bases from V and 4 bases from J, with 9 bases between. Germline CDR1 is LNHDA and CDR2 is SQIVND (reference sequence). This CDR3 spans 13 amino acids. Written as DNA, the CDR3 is TGTGCCAGTAGTATTGTAGGGGGCACTGAAGCTTTCTTT. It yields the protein CASSIVGGTEAFF.

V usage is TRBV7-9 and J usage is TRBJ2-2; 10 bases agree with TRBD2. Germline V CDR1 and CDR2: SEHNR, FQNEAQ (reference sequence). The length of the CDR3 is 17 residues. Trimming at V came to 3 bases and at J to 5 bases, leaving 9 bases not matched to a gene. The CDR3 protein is CASSFSGVAGGTGELFF. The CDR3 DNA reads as TGTGCCAGCAGCTTCTCCGGGGTAGCGGGAGGTACCGGGGAGCTGTTTTTT.

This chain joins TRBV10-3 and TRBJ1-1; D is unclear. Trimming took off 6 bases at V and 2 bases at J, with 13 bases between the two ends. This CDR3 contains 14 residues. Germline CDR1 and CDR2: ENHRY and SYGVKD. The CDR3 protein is CAISPLELNTEAFF. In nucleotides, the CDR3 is TGTGCCATCAGCCCTCTTGAACTAAACACTGAAGCTTTCTTT.

CDR3 sequence: CASSPRASYNEQFF. As DNA, the CDR3 is TGTGCCAGCAGCCCGCGGGCCTCCTACAATGAGCAGTTCTTC. V usage is TRBV7-3 and J usage is TRBJ2-1; a possible D gene is TRBD2 (5 bases). CDR3 size: 14 residues. Germline values: CDR1 SGHTA, CDR2 FQGTGA. V was cut by 5 bases and J by 0 bases, with 8 bases left in between.

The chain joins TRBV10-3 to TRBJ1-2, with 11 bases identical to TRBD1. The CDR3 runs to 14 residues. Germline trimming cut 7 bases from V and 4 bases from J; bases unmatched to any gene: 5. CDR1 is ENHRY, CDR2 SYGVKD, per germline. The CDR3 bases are TGTGCCATCACCGGGACAGGGGGTTCCTATGGCTACACCTTC. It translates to CAITGTGGSYGYTF.

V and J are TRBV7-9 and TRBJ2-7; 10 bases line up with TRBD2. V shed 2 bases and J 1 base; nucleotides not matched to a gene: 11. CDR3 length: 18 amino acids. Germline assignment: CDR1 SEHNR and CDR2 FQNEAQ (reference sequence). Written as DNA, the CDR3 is TGTGCCAGCAGCTTACCGGGACTAGCGACACACCGATCCTACGAGCAGTACTTC. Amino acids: CASSLPGLATHRSYEQYF.

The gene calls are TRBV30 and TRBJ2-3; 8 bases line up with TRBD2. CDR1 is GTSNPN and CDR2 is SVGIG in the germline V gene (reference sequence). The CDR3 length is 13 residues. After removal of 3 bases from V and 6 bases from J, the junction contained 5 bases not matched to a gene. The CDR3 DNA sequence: TGTGCCTGGAGGCGGACTAGCCGTGATACGCAGTATTTT. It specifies CAWRRTSRDTQYF.

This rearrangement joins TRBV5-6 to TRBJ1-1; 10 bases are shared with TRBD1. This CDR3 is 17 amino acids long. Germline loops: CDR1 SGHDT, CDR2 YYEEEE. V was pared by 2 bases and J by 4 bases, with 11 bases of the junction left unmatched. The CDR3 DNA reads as TGTGCCAGCAGCTTTAAAGACAGGGGGCCATGGGGCACTGAAGCTTTCTTT. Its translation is CASSFKDRGPWGTEAFF.

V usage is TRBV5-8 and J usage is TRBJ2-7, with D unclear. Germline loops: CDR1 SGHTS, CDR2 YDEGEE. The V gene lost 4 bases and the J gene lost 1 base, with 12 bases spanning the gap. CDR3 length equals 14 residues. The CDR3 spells CASSRMTLSYEQYF. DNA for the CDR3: TGTGCCAGCAGCCGGATGACTCTTTCCTACGAGCAGTACTTC.

The CDR3 is CASSPSTQGSEAFF. CDR3 sequence (DNA): TGTGCCAGCAGTCCCAGCACCCAGGGGTCGGAAGCTTTCTTT. J is TRBJ1-1 and V is TRBV27, with D tentatively TRBD1 (6 bases). Germline CDR1 is MNHEY and CDR2 is SMNVEV (reference sequence). CDR3 size: 14 residues. The ends were cut back, 5 bases at V and 8 bases at J, with 18 bases in the middle.

CDR3 protein: CASSLSSQRHEQFF. The CDR3 DNA is TGCGCCAGCAGCCTTTCTAGTCAGCGGCATGAGCAGTTCTTC. The rearrangement joins TRBV5-1 to TRBJ2-1; TRBD2 might be the D (5 bases). Germline V gives CDR1 SGHRS, CDR2 YFSETQ. The CDR3 extends over 14 amino acids. The V end was cut by 4 bases, the J end by 8 bases, with 16 bases between. The entire variable domain, with the rest obtained from reference TRBV5-1 and TRBJ2-1, is as follows: KAGVTQTPRYLIKTRGQQVTLSCSPISGHRSVSWYQQTPGQGLQFLFEYFSETQRNKGNFPGRFSGRQFSNSRSEMNVSTLELGDSALYLCASSLSSQRHEQFFGPGTRLTVL.

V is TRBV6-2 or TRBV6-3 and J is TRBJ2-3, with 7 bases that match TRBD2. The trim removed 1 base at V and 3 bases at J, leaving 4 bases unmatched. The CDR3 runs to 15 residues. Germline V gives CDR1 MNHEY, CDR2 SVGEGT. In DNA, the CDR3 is TGTGCCAGCAGTTACTTGAGGGAGGGGACAGATACGCAGTATTTT. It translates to CASSYLREGTDTQYF.

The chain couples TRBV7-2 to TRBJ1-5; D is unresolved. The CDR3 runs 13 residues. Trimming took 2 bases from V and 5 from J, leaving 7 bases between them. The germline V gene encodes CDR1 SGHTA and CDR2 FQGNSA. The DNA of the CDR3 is TGTGCCAGCAGCTTAAGCGGGCATCAGCCCCAGCATTTT. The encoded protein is CASSLSGHQPQHF.

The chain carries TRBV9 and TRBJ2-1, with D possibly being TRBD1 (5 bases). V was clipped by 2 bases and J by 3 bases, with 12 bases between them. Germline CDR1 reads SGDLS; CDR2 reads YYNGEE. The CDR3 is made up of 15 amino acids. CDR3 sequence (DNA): TGTGCCAGCAGCGTGGATGGTAGGGGCTACAATGAGCAGTTCTTC. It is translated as CASSVDGRGYNEQFF.

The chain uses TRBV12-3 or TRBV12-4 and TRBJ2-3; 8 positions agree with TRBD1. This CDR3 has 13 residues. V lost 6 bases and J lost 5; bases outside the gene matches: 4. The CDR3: CASRKTGEDTQYF. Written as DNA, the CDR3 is TGTGCCAGCAGGAAGACAGGGGAAGATACGCAGTATTTT.

In DNA, the CDR3 is TGTGCCAGCAGTTTATCGGCAGGGAAGACAGATACGCAGTATTTT. This translates into CASSLSAGKTDTQYF. The chain carries TRBV27 and TRBJ2-3, with D possibly matching TRBD1 (5 bases). Germline V gene sequence: CDR1 MNHEY, CDR2 SMNVEV (reference sequence). Trimming removed 0 bases at V and 3 bases at J, with 10 bases between. This CDR3 region has 15 residues.

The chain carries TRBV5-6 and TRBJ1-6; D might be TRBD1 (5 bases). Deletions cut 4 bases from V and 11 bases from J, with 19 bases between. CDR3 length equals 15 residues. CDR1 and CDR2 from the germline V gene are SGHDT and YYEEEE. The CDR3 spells CASSGRDYNTPPLHF. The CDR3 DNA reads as TGTGCCAGCAGCGGGAGGGACTACAACACGCCACCCCTCCACTTT.

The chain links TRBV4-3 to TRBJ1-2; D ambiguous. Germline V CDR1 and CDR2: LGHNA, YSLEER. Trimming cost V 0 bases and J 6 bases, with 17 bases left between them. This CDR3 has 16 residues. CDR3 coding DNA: TGCGCCAGCAGCCAAGATACGGGAGTATACTTGGATGGCTACACCTTC. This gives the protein CASSQDTGVYLDGYTF.

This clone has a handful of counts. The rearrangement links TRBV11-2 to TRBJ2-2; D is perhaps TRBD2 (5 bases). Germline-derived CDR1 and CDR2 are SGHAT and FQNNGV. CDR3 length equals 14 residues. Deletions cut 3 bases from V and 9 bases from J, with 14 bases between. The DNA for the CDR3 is TGTGCCAGCAGCTTTTCGTCTAGCAGCTGGGAGCTGTTTTTT. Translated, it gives CASSFSSSSWELFF.

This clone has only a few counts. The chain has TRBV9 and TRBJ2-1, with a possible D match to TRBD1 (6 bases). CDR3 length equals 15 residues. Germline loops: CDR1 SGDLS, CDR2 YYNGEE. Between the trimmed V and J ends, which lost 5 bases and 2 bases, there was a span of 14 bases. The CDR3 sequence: CASSHQGNTYNEQFF. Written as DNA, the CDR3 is TGTGCCAGCAGTCATCAGGGGAACACCTACAATGAGCAGTTCTTC.

The CDR3 here is CASSIPTGSGNEQFF. Here the CDR3 DNA reads TGTGCCAGCAGCATACCGACAGGGTCGGGCAATGAGCAGTTCTTC. The J gene is TRBJ2-1, the V gene TRBV7-9; 7 bases fit TRBD1. CDR1 is SEHNR and CDR2 is FQNEAQ in the germline V gene (reference sequence). CDR3 length: 15 amino acids. V lost 5 bases and J lost 6; bases outside the gene matches: 10.

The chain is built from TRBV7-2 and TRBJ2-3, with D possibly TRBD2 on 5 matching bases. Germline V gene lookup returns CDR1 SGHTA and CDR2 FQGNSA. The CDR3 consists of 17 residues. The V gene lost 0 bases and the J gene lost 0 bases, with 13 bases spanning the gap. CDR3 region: CASSLAIGPGSTDTQYF. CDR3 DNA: TGTGCCAGCAGCTTAGCGATTGGGCCGGGGAGCACAGATACGCAGTATTTT.

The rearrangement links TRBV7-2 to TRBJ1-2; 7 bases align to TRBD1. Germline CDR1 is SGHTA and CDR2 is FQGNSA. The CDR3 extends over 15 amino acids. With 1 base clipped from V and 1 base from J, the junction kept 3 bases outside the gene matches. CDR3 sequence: CASSLGTGFNYGYTF. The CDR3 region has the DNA TGTGCCAGCAGCTTAGGGACAGGATTTAACTATGGCTACACCTTC.

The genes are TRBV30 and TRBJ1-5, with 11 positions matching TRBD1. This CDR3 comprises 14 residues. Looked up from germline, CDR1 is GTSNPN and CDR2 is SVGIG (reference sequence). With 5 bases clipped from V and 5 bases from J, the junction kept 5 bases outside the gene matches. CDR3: CAWSEGQGDQPQHF. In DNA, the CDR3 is TGTGCCTGGTCCGAGGGACAGGGGGATCAGCCCCAGCATTTT.

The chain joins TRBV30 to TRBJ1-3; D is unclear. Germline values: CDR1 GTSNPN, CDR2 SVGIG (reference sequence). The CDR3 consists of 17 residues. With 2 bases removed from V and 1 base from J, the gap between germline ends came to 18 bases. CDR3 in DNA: TGTGCCTGGAGTCTCTCAATGGTCCTCAGGTCTGGAAACACCATATATTTT. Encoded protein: CAWSLSMVLRSGNTIYF.